This T cell receptor (beta chain) was obtained from a study of CD8 T cells in ankylosing spondylitis. V lost 2 bases to trimming and J lost 2 bases, with 8 bases between them. The V gene's germline CDR1 is DFQATT and CDR2 SNEGSKA (reference sequence). This CDR3 region has 13 residues. Libraries of TCR beta came from quantitative 5'-RACE with molecular barcodes. One entry per CDR3 protein results from TCRdb running MiXCR on the 5' RACE reads. The profile shows a few hundred thousand distinct CDR3 sequences, more than 15% of them singletons. A note on this clonotype: Its antigen is as yet unknown.

Study-level findings and limits: One TCR beta motif, made up of roughly eight highly homologous variants, appeared characteristic of ankylosing spondylitis blood. Existing reports had already noted some motif variants in reactive arthritis synovial fluid and blood.

This TCR derives from a male donor with ankylosing spondylitis or in good health (not recorded which). Sequencing used blood, either unsorted or a sorted T cell fraction (not recorded which). The rearrangement links TRBV20-1 to TRBJ2-3; D unresolved. CDR3 coding DNA: TGCAGTGCTAGAAAGGCCGACACAGATACGCAGTATTTT. Translated: CSARKADTDTQYF.